This TCR beta chain was identified during a study of shared clonotypes between healthy human individuals. Study outcomes and limitations: The low donor count limited represented genetic and exposure-history diversity. Generally, naive subsets came out with larger estimated richness than memory subsets. A few donors held about 5% of naive CD4 clonotypes in common.

Turning to this clone: What it binds is unknown.

The CDR3 is made up of 13 amino acids. Deletions cut 4 bases from V and 2 bases from J, with 10 bases between. The V gene's germline CDR1 is SGHTS and CDR2 YDEGEE. Sequencing was performed with immunoSEQ multiplex PCR; in TCRdb, only in-frame clones are kept and a portion is missing. The sample has more than 1.2 million clones; roughly 98.5% are singletons. The receptor comes from a man under 40 in good health. Input material: naive CD4+ T cells sorted from blood. Subset noted: CD45RA+ positively selected. The J gene is TRBJ2-7, the V gene TRBV5-8; the D is unclear. Here the CDR3 reads CASSRGPAYEQYF. CDR3 DNA sequence: TGTGCCAGCAGCCGTGGGCCCGCCTACGAGCAGTACTTC.